Only a few counts were recorded for the clone carrying this T cell receptor beta chain. Antigen unknown. This CDR3 is built from 17 residues. V gave up 0 bases and J gave up 2 bases; unmatched junction bases: 6. The entry originates in a study of CD8+ T cells in alopecia areata. Study-wide context: Treatment of the treated patients consisted of oral tofacitinib, 5 to 10 mg twice daily.

Extraction of RNA preceded its reverse transcription into cDNA, which served as the sequencing template. Clones were read by immunoSEQ multiplex PCR, and TCRdb kept only the in-frame ones, dropping some. Found here are around 190,000 clones, approximately 67% of them singletons; the top ten hold about 1.3%. Treatment of the sample: oral pan-JAK inhibitor, 5-10 mg twice daily. Alopecia areata patients had lesional scalp punch biopsies and peripheral blood taken from them. The study's findings and limits: The presence of one nonresponder keeps the tie between baseline CD8+ expansion and response uncertain. Among the cells sequenced in scalp samples are also the resident alphabeta T cells of normal skin.

Source: CD4+ T cells sorted from blood, taken around week 49, from a patient treated with tofacitinib. The clonotype was recovered from a human donor with alopecia areata. This chain uses TRBV23-1 with TRBJ1-3; TRBD1 agrees at 8 bases. TRBV23-1 is annotated as an ORF whose role is uncertain. CDR3 coding DNA: TGCGCCAGCAGTCAATCGAGGACAGGGTCCGCTGGAAACACCATATATTTT. Translated, it gives CASSQSRTGSAGNTIYF.